These 14 T cell receptor beta chains originate from one sample sequenced in a study of cytomegalovirus exposure and HLA in healthy donors. PCR amplification relied on 60 Vbeta primers (plus 13 Jbeta primers). Using immunoSEQ multiplex PCR, the repertoire was profiled, and TCRdb retains in-frame clones only, with some absent. In the table there are about 97,000 clones, around 85% of which are singletons. The sequencing sample was made of PBMCs. Source of these receptors: a man aged 25-45 years in good health and CMV-seronegative.

The chain combines TRBV4-3 with TRBJ2-1; the D gene is possibly TRBD1 (5 bases). The CDR3 totals 15 residues. Germline CDR1 LGHNA, CDR2 YSLEER. V gave up 3 bases and J gave up 2 bases, with 11 bases separating them. The CDR3 loop is CASSQDTPPYNEQFF. CDR3 sequence (DNA): TGCGCCAGCAGCCAGGACACTCCACCCTACAATGAGCAGTTCTTC.

The gene calls are TRBV4-2 and TRBJ1-2, with D perhaps TRBD1 (5 bases). V was clipped by 0 bases and J by 7 bases, with 21 bases between them. The germline V gene encodes CDR1 LGHNA and CDR2 YNFKEQ. CDR3 length: 17 residues. The CDR3 bases are TGTGCCAGCAGCCAAGATTTTGGCAAGAGGGGAGGAATTGGCTACACCTTC. Translation gives CASSQDFGKRGGIGYTF.

This chain uses TRBV11-1 with TRBJ2-1; D is perhaps TRBD1 (6 bases). Trimming stripped 5 bases from V and 6 bases from J, with 14 bases between. Germline CDR1 SGHAT, CDR2 FQDESV (reference sequence). The CDR3 has 14 residues. CDR3 sequence: CASSATTGTNEQFF. The CDR3 DNA reads as TGTGCCAGCAGCGCAACCACAGGGACCAATGAGCAGTTCTTC.

V is TRBV29-1 and J is TRBJ2-5; the D gene is possibly TRBD2 (7 bases). TRBJ2-7 explains the end of the DNA better; the J call may be wrong. The germline V gene has CDR1 SQVTM and CDR2 ANQGSEA. The CDR3 has 15 amino acids. CDR3 residues: CSVEAQGRGPYEQYF. The CDR3 DNA reads TGCAGCGTTGAGGCCCAGGGGAGGGGACCCTACGAGCAGTACTTC.

A single count supports this clone. This rearrangement joins TRBV6-1 to TRBJ1-5, with a possible D match to TRBD1 (6 bases). CDR1 is MNHNS and CDR2 is SASEGT in the germline V gene. V lost 4 bases, J lost 0 bases, and 16 bases lay in between. The length of the CDR3 is 17 residues. The CDR3 is CASSATTGSPSNQPQHF. DNA for the CDR3: TGTGCCAGCAGTGCGACGACAGGCTCCCCTAGCAATCAGCCCCAGCATTTT.

V gene TRBV7-9 combines with J gene TRBJ2-2; D may be TRBD1 (5 bases). Trimming shortened V by 10 bases and J by 3 bases, and 24 bases separated the two germline ends. The CDR3 runs to 17 residues. Germline assignment: CDR1 SEHNR and CDR2 FQNEAQ (reference sequence). Here the CDR3 DNA reads TGTGCCACCAGTACGCGTGTCAGGGTGTCGGACACCGGGGAGCTGTTTTTT. Its translation is CATSTRVRVSDTGELFF.

The chain carries TRBV2 and TRBJ1-4; D not resolved. CDR1 and CDR2 (germline): SNHLY, FYNNEI. The germline V and J ends were trimmed by 3 bases and 6 bases, with 8 bases remaining between them. The length of the CDR3 is 13 residues. The CDR3 DNA sequence: TGTGCCAGCAGTGAGGCGGTGTATGAAAAACTGTTTTTT. Translating it yields CASSEAVYEKLFF.

The chain links TRBV4-2 to TRBJ2-5, with a possible D match to TRBD1 (6 bases). The CDR3 consists of 14 residues. Germline-derived CDR1 and CDR2 are LGHNA and YNFKEQ. The V and J ends lost 4 bases and 2 bases respectively, with 11 bases between them. This chain's CDR3 is CASSLGTTQETQYF. CDR3 sequence (DNA): TGTGCCAGCAGCCTCGGGACAACGCAAGAGACCCAGTACTTC.

The gene calls are TRBV7-2 and TRBJ2-1; 12 bases agree with TRBD1. Trimming at V came to 7 bases and at J to 6 bases, leaving 7 bases not matched to a gene. The V gene's germline CDR1 is SGHTA and CDR2 FQGNSA. CDR3 length: 15 residues. CDR3 sequence (DNA): TGTGCCAGCAAAGTAACGGGACAGGGGGCCAATGAGCAGTTCTTC. The encoded protein is CASKVTGQGANEQFF.

A few counts support this clone. The J gene is TRBJ1-1, the V gene TRBV4-1, with a tentative D call TRBD1 (5 bases). Between the trimmed V and J ends, which lost 2 bases and 3 bases, there was a span of 10 bases. The CDR3 is made up of 14 amino acids. Looked up from germline, CDR1 is MGHRA and CDR2 is YSYEKL. DNA of the CDR3: TGCGCCAGCAGCCAACCCCTGGGGCACACTGAAGCTTTCTTT. Translating it yields CASSQPLGHTEAFF.

This rearrangement joins TRBV29-1 to TRBJ2-1, with TRBD2 matching 8 bases. The CDR3 contains 14 residues. The ends lost 5 bases at V and 2 bases at J; junction bases unmatched: 5. Germline-derived CDR1 and CDR2 are SQVTM and ANQGSEA. CDR3 in amino acids: CSVLTSGTYNEQFF. Written as DNA, the CDR3 is TGCAGCGTTCTCACTAGCGGTACCTACAATGAGCAGTTCTTC.

There are a few counts of this clone. This rearrangement joins TRBV7-3 to TRBJ2-2; tentatively, D is TRBD1 (5 bases). V was clipped by 4 bases and J by 8 bases, with 8 bases between them. The germline V gene encodes CDR1 SGHTA and CDR2 FQGTGA. CDR3 length: 12 residues. CDR3 amino acids: CASSSRVGELFF. Written as DNA, the CDR3 is TGTGCCAGCAGCTCCAGGGTGGGGGAGCTGTTTTTT. The whole variable domain, filled in from reference TRBV7-3 and TRBJ2-2, reads GAGVSQTPSNKVTEKGKYVELRCDPISGHTALYWYRQSLGQGPEFLIYFQGTGAADDSGLPNDRFFAVRPEGSVSTLKIQRTERGDSAVYLCASSSRVGELFFGEGSRLTVL.

J is TRBJ2-5 and V is TRBV5-1; no clear D gene. Germline assignment: CDR1 SGHRS and CDR2 YFSETQ. The V end lost 2 bases, the J end lost 5 bases, and 7 bases lay between the germline ends. This CDR3 region has 12 residues. In DNA, the CDR3 is TGCGCCAGCAGCTTCGGAGCTGAGACCCAGTACTTC. This encodes CASSFGAETQYF. Drawing the rest from reference TRBV5-1 and TRBJ2-5, the complete variable domain is KAGVTQTPRYLIKTRGQQVTLSCSPISGHRSVSWYQQTPGQGLQFLFEYFSETQRNKGNFPGRFSGRQFSNSRSEMNVSTLELGDSALYLCASSFGAETQYFGPGTRLLVL.

DNA for the CDR3: TGTGCCAGCAGCACCAGGCTTCAAGAGACCCAGTACTTC. It yields the protein CASSTRLQETQYF. The chain employs TRBV7-8 and TRBJ2-5; D gene ambiguous. V lost 5 bases and J lost 2, with 9 bases in between. The CDR3 consists of 13 residues. CDR1 and CDR2 from the germline V gene are SGHVS and FQNEAQ. Together with reference TRBV7-8 and TRBJ2-5, the CDR3 gives the full variable domain: GAGVSQSPRYKVAKRGQDVALRCDPISGHVSLFWYQQALGQGPEFLTYFQNEAQLDKSGLPSDRFFAERPEGSVSTLKIQRTQQEDSAVYLCASSTRLQETQYFGPGTRLLVL.